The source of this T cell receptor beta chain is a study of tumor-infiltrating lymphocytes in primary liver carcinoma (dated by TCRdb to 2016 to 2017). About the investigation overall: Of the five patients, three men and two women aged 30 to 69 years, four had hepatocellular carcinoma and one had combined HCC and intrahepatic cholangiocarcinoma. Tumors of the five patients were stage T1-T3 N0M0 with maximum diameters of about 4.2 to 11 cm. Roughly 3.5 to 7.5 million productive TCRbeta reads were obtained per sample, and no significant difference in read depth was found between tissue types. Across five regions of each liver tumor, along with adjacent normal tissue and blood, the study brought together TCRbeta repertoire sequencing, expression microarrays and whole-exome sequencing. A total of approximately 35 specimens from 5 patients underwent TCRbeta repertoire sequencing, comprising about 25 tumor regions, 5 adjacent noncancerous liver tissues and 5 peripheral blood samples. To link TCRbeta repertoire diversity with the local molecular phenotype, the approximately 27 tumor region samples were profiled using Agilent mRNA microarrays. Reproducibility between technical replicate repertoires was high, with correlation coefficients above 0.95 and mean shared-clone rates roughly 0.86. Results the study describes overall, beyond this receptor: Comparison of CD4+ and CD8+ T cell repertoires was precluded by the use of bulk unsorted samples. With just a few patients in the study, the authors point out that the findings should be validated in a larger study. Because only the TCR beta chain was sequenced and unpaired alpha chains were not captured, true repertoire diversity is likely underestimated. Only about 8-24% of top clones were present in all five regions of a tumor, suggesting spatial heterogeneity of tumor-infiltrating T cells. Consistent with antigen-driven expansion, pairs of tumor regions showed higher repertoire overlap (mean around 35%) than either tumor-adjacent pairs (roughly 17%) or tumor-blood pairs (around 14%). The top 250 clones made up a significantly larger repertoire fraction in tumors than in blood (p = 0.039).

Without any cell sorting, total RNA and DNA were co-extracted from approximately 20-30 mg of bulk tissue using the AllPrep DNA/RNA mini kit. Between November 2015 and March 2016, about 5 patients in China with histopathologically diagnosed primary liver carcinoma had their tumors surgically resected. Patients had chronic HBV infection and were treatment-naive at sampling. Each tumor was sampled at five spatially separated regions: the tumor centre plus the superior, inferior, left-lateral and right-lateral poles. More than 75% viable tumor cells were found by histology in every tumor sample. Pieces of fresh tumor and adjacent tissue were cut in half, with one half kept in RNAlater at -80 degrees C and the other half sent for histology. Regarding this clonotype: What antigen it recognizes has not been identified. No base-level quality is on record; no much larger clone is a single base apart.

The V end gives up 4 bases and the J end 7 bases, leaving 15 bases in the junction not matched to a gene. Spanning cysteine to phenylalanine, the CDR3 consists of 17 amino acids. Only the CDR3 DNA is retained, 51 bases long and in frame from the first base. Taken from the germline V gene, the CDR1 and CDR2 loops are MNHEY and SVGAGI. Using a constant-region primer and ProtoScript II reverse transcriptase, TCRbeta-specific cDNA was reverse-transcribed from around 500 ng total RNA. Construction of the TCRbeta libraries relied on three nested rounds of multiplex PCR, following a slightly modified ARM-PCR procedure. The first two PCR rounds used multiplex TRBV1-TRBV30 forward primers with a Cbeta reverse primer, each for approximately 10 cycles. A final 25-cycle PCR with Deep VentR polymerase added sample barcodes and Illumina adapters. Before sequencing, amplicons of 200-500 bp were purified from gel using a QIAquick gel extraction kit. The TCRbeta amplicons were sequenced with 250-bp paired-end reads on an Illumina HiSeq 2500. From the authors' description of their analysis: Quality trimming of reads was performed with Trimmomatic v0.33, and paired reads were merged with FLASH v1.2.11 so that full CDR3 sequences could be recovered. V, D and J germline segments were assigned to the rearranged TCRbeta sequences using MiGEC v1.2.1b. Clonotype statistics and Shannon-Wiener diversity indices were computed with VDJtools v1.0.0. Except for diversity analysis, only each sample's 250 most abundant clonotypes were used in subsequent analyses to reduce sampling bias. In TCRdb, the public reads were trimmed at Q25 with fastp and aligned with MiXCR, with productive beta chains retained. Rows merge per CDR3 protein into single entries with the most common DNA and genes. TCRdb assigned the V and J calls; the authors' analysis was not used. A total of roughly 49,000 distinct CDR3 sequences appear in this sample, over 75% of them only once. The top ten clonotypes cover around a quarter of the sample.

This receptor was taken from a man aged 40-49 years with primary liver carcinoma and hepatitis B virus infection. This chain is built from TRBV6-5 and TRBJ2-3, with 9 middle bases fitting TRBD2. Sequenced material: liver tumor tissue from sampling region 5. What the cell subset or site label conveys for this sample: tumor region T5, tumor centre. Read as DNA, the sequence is TGTGCCAGCAGTTCACTTCCTCTAAGCGGGGGGACATATACGCAGTATTTT. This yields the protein CASSSLPLSGGTYTQYF.